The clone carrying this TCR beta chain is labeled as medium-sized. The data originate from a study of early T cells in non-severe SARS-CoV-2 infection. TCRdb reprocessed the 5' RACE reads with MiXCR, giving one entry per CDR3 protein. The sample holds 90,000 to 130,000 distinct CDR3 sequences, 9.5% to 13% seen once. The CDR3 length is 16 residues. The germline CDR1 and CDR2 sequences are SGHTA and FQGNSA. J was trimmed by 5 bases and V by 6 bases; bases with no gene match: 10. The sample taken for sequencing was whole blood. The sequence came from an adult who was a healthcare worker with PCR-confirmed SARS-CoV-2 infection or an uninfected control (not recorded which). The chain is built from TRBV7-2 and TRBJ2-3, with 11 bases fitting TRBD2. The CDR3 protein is CASSRSSGGAEDTQYF. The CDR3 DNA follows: TGTGCCAGCAGTCGTAGTAGCGGGGGGGCCGAAGATACGCAGTATTTT.